This T cell receptor beta chain was sequenced in a study of T-cell memory formation after mild COVID-19. TCRdb used MiXCR to reprocess the 5' RACE reads, holding one entry per CDR3 protein. The table lists fewer than 450,000 distinct CDR3 sequences, 20% to 25% of them singletons. Germline CDR1 reads MGHRA; CDR2 reads YSYEKL. This CDR3 has 14 amino acids. The germline V and J ends were trimmed by 1 base and 12 bases, with 16 bases remaining between them. The sample consisted of PBMCs or a T cell subset sorted from them (not recorded which). This TCR was sampled from an adult woman who had mild COVID-19 (a few samples of this study predate the infection). Cell type and time point are not known. The V call is TRBV4-1, the J call TRBJ2-1; D is perhaps TRBD1 (5 bases). The CDR3 loop is CASSQVPRAMGQFF. CDR3 DNA: TGCGCCAGCAGCCAAGTCCCCAGGGCTATGGGGCAGTTCTTC.